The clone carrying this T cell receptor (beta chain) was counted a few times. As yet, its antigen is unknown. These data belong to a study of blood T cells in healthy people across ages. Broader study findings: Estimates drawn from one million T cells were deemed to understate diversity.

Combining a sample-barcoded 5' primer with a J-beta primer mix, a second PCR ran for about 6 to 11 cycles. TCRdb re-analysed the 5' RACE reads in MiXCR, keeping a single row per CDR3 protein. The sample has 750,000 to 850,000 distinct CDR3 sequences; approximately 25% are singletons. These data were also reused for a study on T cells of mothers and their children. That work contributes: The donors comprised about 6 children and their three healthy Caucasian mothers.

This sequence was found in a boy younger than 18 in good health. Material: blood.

The CDR3 DNA follows: TGCAGCGTTGCGGATTCGGCCAGGGAGGGCTATGGCTACACCTTC. As protein: CSVADSAREGYGYTF. The V and J genes are TRBV29-1 and TRBJ1-2, with a tentative D call TRBD1 (5 bases). Germline CDR1 is SQVTM and CDR2 is ANQGSEA. With 4 bases removed from V and 4 bases from J, the gap between germline ends came to 19 bases. This CDR3 is 15 amino acids long.